This T cell receptor (beta chain) was found in a study of cytomegalovirus exposure and HLA in healthy donors. Across the study: Prior work identified 117 million unique TCR beta sequences in around 170 million T cells.

Findings of the study overall: A previous analysis found most TCR beta V segments productive roughly 87% or roughly 30% of the time. The study labeled 164 TCR beta chains cytomegalovirus-associated. High sensitivity and specificity were reportedly achieved when the classifier diagnosed cytomegalovirus status.

A word on this clone: Its matching antigen is unknown.

Germline assignment: CDR1 SEHNR and CDR2 FQNEAQ (reference sequence). Trimming stripped 3 bases from V and 1 base from J, with 10 bases between. The CDR3 length is 14 residues. The PCR ran on 60 Vbeta and 13 Jbeta primers. TCRdb keeps only in-frame clones here, not all; method: immunoSEQ multiplex PCR. Seen here are fewer than 90,000 clones, approximately 79% observed once, and the top ten hold 5.5% to 7.5%. This rearrangement joins TRBV7-9 to TRBJ2-7, with a possible D match to TRBD1 (6 bases). The receptor's source is a female donor in good health and CMV-seronegative. The sequenced material came from PBMCs. CDR3 DNA: TGTGCCAGCAGCTTGCGGACAGTTTCCTACGAGCAGTACTTC. Residues: CASSLRTVSYEQYF.